The 20 T cell receptor beta chains below were found in one sample sequenced in a study of cytomegalovirus exposure and HLA in healthy donors. In the PCR, 60 Vbeta and 13 Jbeta primers were used. The protocol was immunoSEQ multiplex PCR, while the TCRdb copy is restricted to in-frame clones and leaves out a portion. This table holds some 200,000 clones, 75% to 85% found once. What was sequenced was PBMCs. These receptors were obtained from a young woman in good health and CMV-seronegative.

This rearrangement joins TRBV5-6 to TRBJ2-3; TRBD2 matches at 9 bases. Germline-derived CDR1 and CDR2 are SGHDT and YYEEEE. The V gene end was trimmed by 4 bases and the J gene end by 0 bases; junction bases not matched to a gene: 9. This CDR3 comprises 17 residues. The CDR3 DNA is TGTGCCAGCAGCCAAGGACTAGCGCTTCCTAGCACAGATACGCAGTATTTT. Translation gives CASSQGLALPSTDTQYF.

The chain uses TRBV5-1 and TRBJ2-4; the match to TRBD2 covers 16 bases. J lost 11 bases, V lost 3 bases, and 8 bases had no gene match. CDR3 size: 16 residues. Per the germline V gene, CDR1 is SGHRS and CDR2 is YFSETQ. The CDR3 loop reads CASSSGTSGGADFQYF. For the CDR3, the DNA is TGCGCCAGCAGCTCCGGGACTAGCGGGGGGGCCGACTTTCAGTACTTC.

This chain connects TRBV18 to TRBJ2-5, with 7 bases fitting TRBD1. Germline trimming cut 3 bases from V and 3 bases from J; bases unmatched to any gene: 10. This CDR3 contains 16 residues. Germline CDR1 KGHSH, CDR2 LQKENI. CDR3: CASSPSWAGGKETQYF. DNA for the CDR3: TGTGCCAGCTCACCGTCCTGGGCAGGGGGAAAAGAGACCCAGTACTTC.

The chain has TRBV11-2 and TRBJ1-4, with D possibly TRBD1 on 5 matching bases. The CDR3 extends over 16 amino acids. V lost 2 bases and J lost 7, with 17 bases in between. In germline, CDR1 is SGHAT, CDR2 FQNNGV. This CDR3 is CASSLLAGRVGEKLFF. The CDR3 DNA follows: TGTGCCAGCAGCTTATTGGCGGGGCGGGTCGGTGAAAAACTGTTTTTT.

The chain is built from TRBV7-2 and TRBJ2-7, with 11 bases identical to TRBD2. V lost 1 base, J lost 6 bases, and 8 bases stayed unmatched. The CDR3 totals 16 residues. From germline, CDR1 is SGHTA and CDR2 FQGNSA. CDR3 amino acids: CASSLVAVSGGGEQYF. The DNA for the CDR3 is TGTGCCAGCAGCTTAGTGGCGGTTAGCGGGGGGGGCGAGCAGTACTTC.

This clone has only a few counts. The CDR3 sequence is CASSLVNRNQPQHF. CDR3 in DNA: TGTGCCAGCAGTTTAGTAAATCGCAATCAGCCCCAGCATTTT. This chain links TRBV28 with TRBJ1-5, with unresolved D. Between the trimmed V and J ends, which lost 2 bases and 2 bases, there was a span of 7 bases. This CDR3 region has 14 residues. CDR1 is MDHEN, CDR2 SYDVKM, per germline.

The V and J genes are TRBV18 and TRBJ1-5, with TRBD1 matching over 8 bases. The CDR3 length is 15 residues. V gave up 3 bases and J gave up 0 bases; unmatched junction bases: 1. In germline, CDR1 is KGHSH, CDR2 LQKENI. CDR3 loop: CASSPGTGSNQPQHF. The CDR3 DNA reads as TGTGCCAGCTCACCTGGGACAGGTAGCAATCAGCCCCAGCATTTT. The full variable domain, in which reference TRBV18 and TRBJ1-5 provide the parts outside the CDR3, is NAGVMQNPRHLVRRRGQEARLRCSPMKGHSHVYWYRQLPEEGLKFMVYLQKENIIDESGMPKERFSAEFPKEGPSILRIQQVVRGDSAAYFCASSPGTGSNQPQHFGDGTRLSIL.

The genes are TRBV7-9 and TRBJ2-3; tentatively, D is TRBD2 (5 bases). Germline-derived CDR1 and CDR2 are SEHNR and FQNEAQ (reference sequence). Trimming stripped 3 bases from V and 0 bases from J, with 10 bases between. The CDR3 covers 15 residues. CDR3 sequence: CASSFFRTSTDTQYF. CDR3 coding DNA: TGTGCCAGCAGCTTCTTCCGGACTAGCACAGATACGCAGTATTTT.

This clone was picked up one time. The chain combines TRBV19 with TRBJ1-2; D unclear. CDR1 is LNHDA, CDR2 SQIVND, per germline (reference sequence). V was pared by 6 bases and J by 5 bases, with 16 bases between. CDR3 size: 14 residues. The CDR3 spells CASSALTAPYGYTF. The CDR3 nucleotides are TGTGCCAGTAGCGCTCTCACAGCTCCGTATGGCTACACCTTC.

The chain combines TRBV7-2 with TRBJ2-5, with no clear D. Germline V CDR1 and CDR2: SGHTA, FQGNSA. V dropped 3 bases and J dropped 1 base, with 12 bases sitting between them. CDR3 length: 15 residues. The CDR3 protein is CASSFTLPPQETQYF. CDR3 nucleotide sequence: TGTGCCAGCAGCTTCACTCTACCTCCCCAAGAGACCCAGTACTTC.

As regards this clone: At one of its ends the junction is not consistent with the germline gene, which may arise from a read error. The chain combines TRBV7-9 with TRBJ2-2; 8 bases fit TRBD2. The CDR3 has 19 residues. Germline CDR1 SEHNR, CDR2 FQNEAQ (reference sequence). CDR3 sequence reads: CSSSLTTRPGGSYTGELFF. The CDR3 nucleotides are TGTTCCAGCAGCTTAACGACGCGCCCGGGAGGGAGTTATACCGGGGAGCTGTTTTTT.

The rearrangement joins TRBV19 to TRBJ2-4; 11 bases line up with TRBD2. V was pared by 3 bases and J by 4 bases, with 2 bases of the junction left unmatched. Germline lookup yields CDR1 LNHDA and CDR2 SQIVND (reference sequence). This CDR3 has 15 amino acids. In DNA form, the CDR3 reads TGTGCCAGTAGTATGGTAGCGGGGGGGAAAAACATTCAGTACTTC. It specifies CASSMVAGGKNIQYF.

In its sample, this clone was seen a few times. The V gene is TRBV7-3, the J gene TRBJ2-3; TRBD1 matches at 11 bases. The trim removed 6 bases at V and 1 base at J, leaving 18 bases unmatched. The CDR3 has 20 residues. Germline V gene sequence: CDR1 SGHTA, CDR2 FQGTGA. The DNA for the CDR3 is TGTGCCAGCAGTTCATTTTGGACAGGGGGCGCGGACCCTGGCACAGATACGCAGTATTTT. Protein product: CASSSFWTGGADPGTDTQYF.

The chain uses TRBV4-1 and TRBJ1-6; 9 bases agree with TRBD1. Germline V gene sequence: CDR1 MGHRA, CDR2 YSYEKL. The CDR3 totals 18 residues. J gave up 7 bases and V 4 bases, and 14 bases lay outside the gene matches. In DNA, the CDR3 is TGCGCCAGCAGCCTCCGGGACAGGGAGGTTGTTGGAAATTCACCCCTCCACTTT. Protein sequence: CASSLRDREVVGNSPLHF.

This clone was observed a single time. The CDR3 nucleotides read TGTGCCAGCTGCCCCAACAAGGGGGATACGCAGTATTTT. This translates into CASCPNKGDTQYF. The chain combines TRBV2 with TRBJ2-3; TRBD1 is a possible D gene (5 bases). The length of the CDR3 is 13 residues. Trimming removed 8 bases from V and 6 bases from J, with 15 bases in between. Germline V gene sequence: CDR1 SNHLY, CDR2 FYNNEI.

The J gene is TRBJ1-5, the V gene TRBV28; 8 nucleotides align to TRBD1. Trimming cost V 7 bases and J 7 bases; bases outside gene matches: 12. The CDR3 totals 15 residues. Germline values: CDR1 MDHEN, CDR2 SYDVKM. The CDR3 sequence: CASTDVQGGSQPQHF. The CDR3 DNA reads TGTGCCAGCACCGACGTACAGGGGGGAAGCCAGCCCCAGCATTTT. Full variable domain (remainder filled in from reference TRBV28 and TRBJ1-5): DVKVTQSSRYLVKRTGEKVFLECVQDMDHENMFWYRQDPGLGLRLIYFSYDVKMKEKGDIPEGYSVSREKKERFSLILESASTNQTSMYLCASTDVQGGSQPQHFGDGTRLSIL.

This chain uses TRBV27 with TRBJ1-6, with 7 bases that match TRBD1. This CDR3 contains 18 residues. The J segment lost 9 bases and the V segment lost 6 bases, leaving 20 bases of the junction unmatched. Per the germline V gene, CDR1 is MNHEY and CDR2 is SMNVEV (reference sequence). The CDR3 here is CASRATGTSPLVISPLHF. CDR3 bases: TGTGCCAGCAGGGCGACAGGGACATCCCCTCTTGTAATTTCACCCCTCCACTTT.

This clone was seen a few times. The chain carries TRBV27 and TRBJ2-6, with D perhaps matching TRBD1 (6 bases). The CDR3 extends over 19 amino acids. Looked up from germline, CDR1 is MNHEY and CDR2 is SMNVEV (reference sequence). Trimming pared 2 bases from V and 0 bases from J, leaving 17 bases between. CDR3 nucleotides: TGTGCCAGCAGTTTAACAGGGAACAATATGTACTCTGGGGCCAACGTCCTGACTTTC. It translates to CASSLTGNNMYSGANVLTF.

V is TRBV2 and J is TRBJ1-5, with TRBD1 identical over 8 bases. The CDR3 covers 17 residues. V shed 4 bases, J shed 6 bases, and the junction held 14 bases outside the gene matches. Germline CDR1 SNHLY, CDR2 FYNNEI. The CDR3 DNA follows: TGTGCCAGCAGTGTGGGCACAGGGGGAAGTATGGCTCAGCCCCAGCATTTT. Encoded protein: CASSVGTGGSMAQPQHF.

The V gene is TRBV19, the J gene TRBJ1-6; no firm D call. In germline, CDR1 is LNHDA, CDR2 SQIVND (reference sequence). There are 13 residues in the CDR3. V dropped 8 bases and J dropped 9 bases, with 14 bases sitting between them. CDR3 sequence reads: CASGSGLGSPLHF. In DNA form, the CDR3 reads TGTGCCAGTGGGTCCGGACTGGGTTCACCCCTCCACTTT.